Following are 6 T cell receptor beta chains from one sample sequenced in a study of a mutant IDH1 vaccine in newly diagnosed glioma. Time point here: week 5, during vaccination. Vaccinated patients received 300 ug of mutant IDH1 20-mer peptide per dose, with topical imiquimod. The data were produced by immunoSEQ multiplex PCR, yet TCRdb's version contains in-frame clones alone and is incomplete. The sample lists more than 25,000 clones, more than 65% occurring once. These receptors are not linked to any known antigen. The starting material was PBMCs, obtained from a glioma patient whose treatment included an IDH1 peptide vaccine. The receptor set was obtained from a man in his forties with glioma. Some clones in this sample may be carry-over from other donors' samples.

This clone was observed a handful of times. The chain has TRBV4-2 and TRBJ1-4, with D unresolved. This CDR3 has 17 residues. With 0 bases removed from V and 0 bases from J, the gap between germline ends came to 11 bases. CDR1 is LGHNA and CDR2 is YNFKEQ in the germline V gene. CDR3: CASSQDLADPTNEKLFF. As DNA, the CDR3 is TGTGCCAGCAGCCAAGATCTGGCAGACCCAACTAATGAAAAACTGTTTTTT.

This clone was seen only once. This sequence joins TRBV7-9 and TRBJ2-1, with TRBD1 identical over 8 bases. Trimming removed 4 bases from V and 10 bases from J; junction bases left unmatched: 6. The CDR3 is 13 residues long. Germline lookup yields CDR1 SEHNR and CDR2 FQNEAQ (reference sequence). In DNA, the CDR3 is TGTGCCAGCAGCTCGACAGGGGCGGAGGAGCAGTTCTTC. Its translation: CASSSTGAEEQFF. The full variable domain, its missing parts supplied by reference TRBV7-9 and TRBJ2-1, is DTGVSQNPRHKITKRGQNVTFRCDPISEHNRLYWYRQTLGQGPEFLTYFQNEAQLEKSRLLSDRFSAERPKGSFSTLEIQRTEQGDSAMYLCASSSTGAEEQFFGPGTRLTVL.

CDR3 residues: CASSLAGQGAGSPLHF. The CDR3 region has the DNA TGTGCCAGCAGCTTGGCTGGACAGGGGGCTGGATCACCCCTCCACTTT. The J gene is TRBJ1-6, the V gene TRBV5-4; 11 bases line up with TRBD1. The V gene's germline CDR1 is SGHNT and CDR2 YYREEE (reference sequence). J lost 10 bases, V lost 0 bases, and 6 bases had no gene match. This CDR3 is 16 amino acids long.

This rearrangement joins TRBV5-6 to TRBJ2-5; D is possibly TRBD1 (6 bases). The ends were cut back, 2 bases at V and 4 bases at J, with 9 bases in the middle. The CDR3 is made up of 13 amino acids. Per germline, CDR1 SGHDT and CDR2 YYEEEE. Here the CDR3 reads CASSLGQRETQYF. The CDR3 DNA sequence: TGTGCCAGCAGCTTAGGACAGAGAGAGACCCAGTACTTC.

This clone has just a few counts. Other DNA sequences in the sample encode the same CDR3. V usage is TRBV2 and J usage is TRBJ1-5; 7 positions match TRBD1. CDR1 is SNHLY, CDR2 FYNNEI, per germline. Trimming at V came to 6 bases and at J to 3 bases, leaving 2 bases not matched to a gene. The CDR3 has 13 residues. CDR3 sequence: CASSGQDNQPQHF. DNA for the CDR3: TGTGCCAGCAGCGGACAGGACAATCAGCCCCAGCATTTT.

The CDR3 coding sequence is TGTGCCAGCTCACCCTTGACAGGGGCCAATGAAAAACTGTTTTTT. It translates to CASSPLTGANEKLFF. This chain links TRBV18 with TRBJ1-4; 8 bases map to TRBD1. V was clipped by 3 bases and J by 5 bases; unmatched bases: 5. Germline lookup yields CDR1 KGHSH and CDR2 LQKENI. The length of the CDR3 is 15 residues.